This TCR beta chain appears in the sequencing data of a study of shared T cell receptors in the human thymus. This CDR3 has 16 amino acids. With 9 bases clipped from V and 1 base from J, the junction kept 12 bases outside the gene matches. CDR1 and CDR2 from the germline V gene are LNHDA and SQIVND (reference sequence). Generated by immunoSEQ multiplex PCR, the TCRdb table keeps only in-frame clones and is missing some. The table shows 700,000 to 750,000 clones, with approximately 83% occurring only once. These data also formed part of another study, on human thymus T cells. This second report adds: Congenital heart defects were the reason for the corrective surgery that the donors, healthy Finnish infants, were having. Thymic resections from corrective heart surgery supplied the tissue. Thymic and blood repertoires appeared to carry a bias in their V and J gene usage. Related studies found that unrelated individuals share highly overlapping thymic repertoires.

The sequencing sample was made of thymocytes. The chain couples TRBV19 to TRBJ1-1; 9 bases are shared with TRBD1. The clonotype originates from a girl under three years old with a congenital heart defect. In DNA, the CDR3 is TGTGCCAGCTCCCAGATTGAGGACAGGGGGAACACTGAAGCTTTCTTT. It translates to CASSQIEDRGNTEAFF.